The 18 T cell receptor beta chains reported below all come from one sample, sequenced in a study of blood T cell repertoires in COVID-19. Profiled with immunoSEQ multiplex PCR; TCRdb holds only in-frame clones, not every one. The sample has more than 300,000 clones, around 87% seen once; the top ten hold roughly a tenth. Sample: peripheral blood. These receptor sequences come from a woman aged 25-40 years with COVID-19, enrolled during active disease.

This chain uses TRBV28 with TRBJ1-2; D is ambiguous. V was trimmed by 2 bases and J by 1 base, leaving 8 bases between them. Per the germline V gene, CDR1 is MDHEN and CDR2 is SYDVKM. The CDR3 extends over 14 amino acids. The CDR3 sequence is CASSLIQNNYGYTF. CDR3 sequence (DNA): TGTGCCAGCAGTTTAATTCAGAATAACTATGGCTACACCTTC.

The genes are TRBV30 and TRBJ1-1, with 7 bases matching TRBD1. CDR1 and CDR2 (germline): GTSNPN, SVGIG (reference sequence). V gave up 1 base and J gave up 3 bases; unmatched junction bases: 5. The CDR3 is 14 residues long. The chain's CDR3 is CAWSARGRHTEAFF. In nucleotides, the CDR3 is TGTGCCTGGAGTGCTAGGGGGCGTCACACTGAAGCTTTCTTT.

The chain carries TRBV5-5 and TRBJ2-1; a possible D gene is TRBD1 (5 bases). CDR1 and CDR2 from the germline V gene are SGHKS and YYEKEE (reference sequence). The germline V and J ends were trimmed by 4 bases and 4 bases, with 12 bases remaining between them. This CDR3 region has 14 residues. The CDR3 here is CASSHSTEYNEQFF. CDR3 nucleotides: TGTGCCAGCAGCCACTCGACAGAGTACAATGAGCAGTTCTTC.

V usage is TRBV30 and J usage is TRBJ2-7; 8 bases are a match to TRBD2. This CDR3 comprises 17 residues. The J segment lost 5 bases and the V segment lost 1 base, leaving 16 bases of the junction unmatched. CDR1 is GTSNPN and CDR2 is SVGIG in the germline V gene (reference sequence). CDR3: CAWSARTPGTRVHEQYF. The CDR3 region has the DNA TGTGCCTGGAGTGCCAGGACCCCCGGGACTAGGGTCCACGAGCAGTACTTC. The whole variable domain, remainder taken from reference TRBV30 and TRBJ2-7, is SQTIHQWPATLVQPVGSPLSLECTVEGTSNPNLYWYRQAAGRGLQLLFYSVGIGQISSEVPQNLSASRPQDRQFILSSKKLLLSDSGFYLCAWSARTPGTRVHEQYFGPGTRLTVT.

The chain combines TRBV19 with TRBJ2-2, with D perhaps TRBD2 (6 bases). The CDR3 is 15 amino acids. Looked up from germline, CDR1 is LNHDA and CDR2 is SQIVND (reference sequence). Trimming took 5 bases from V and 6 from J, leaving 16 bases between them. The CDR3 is CASSPRGGGSGELFF. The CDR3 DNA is TGTGCCAGTAGTCCCCGAGGAGGAGGGTCCGGGGAGCTGTTTTTT.

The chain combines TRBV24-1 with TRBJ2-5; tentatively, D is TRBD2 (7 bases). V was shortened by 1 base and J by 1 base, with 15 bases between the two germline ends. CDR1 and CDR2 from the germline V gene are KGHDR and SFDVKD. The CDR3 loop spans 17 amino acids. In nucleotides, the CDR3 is TGTGCCACCAGTGATTTTAGAGGGAGGGGGATCCAAGAGACCCAGTACTTC. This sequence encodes CATSDFRGRGIQETQYF.

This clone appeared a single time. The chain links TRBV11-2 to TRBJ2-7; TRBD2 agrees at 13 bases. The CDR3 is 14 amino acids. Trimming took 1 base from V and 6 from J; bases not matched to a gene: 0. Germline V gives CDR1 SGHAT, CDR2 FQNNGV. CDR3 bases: TGTGCCAGCAGCTTAGGGACTAGCGGGAGCGAGCAGTACTTC. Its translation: CASSLGTSGSEQYF.

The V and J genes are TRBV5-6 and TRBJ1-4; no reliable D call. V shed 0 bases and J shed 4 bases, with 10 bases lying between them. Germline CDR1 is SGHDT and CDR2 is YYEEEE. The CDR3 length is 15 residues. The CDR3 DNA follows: TGTGCCAGCAGCTTGGACGGGGTAGATAATGAAAAACTGTTTTTT. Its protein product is CASSLDGVDNEKLFF.

The CDR3 DNA sequence: TGCGCCAGCAGCTTGGCAGGGTCCAACGTCCTGACTTTC. This codes for CASSLAGSNVLTF. The chain couples TRBV5-1 to TRBJ2-6, with D maybe TRBD1 (5 bases). Per germline, CDR1 SGHRS and CDR2 YFSETQ. This CDR3 is 13 amino acids long. Between the trimmed V and J ends, which lost 0 bases and 8 bases, there was a span of 6 bases.

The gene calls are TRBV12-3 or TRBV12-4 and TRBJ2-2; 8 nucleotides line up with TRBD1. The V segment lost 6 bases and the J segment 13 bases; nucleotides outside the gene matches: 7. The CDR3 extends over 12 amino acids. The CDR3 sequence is CASRTGQGRLFF. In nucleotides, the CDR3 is TGTGCCAGCAGGACAGGACAGGGACGGCTGTTTTTT.

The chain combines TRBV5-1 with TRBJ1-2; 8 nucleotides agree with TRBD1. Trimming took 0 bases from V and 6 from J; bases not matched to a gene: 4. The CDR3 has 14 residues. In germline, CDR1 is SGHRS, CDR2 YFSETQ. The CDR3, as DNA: TGCGCCAGCAGCTTGGGACAGGGGATGAATGGCTACACCTTC. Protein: CASSLGQGMNGYTF. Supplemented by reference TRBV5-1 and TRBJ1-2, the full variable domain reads KAGVTQTPRYLIKTRGQQVTLSCSPISGHRSVSWYQQTPGQGLQFLFEYFSETQRNKGNFPGRFSGRQFSNSRSEMNVSTLELGDSALYLCASSLGQGMNGYTFGSGTRLTVV.

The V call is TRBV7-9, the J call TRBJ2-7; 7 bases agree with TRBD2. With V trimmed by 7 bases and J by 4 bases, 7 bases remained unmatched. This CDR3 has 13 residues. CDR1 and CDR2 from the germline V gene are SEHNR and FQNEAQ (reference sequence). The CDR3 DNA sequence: TGTGCCAGCAAGCAAGGGACTAATTACGAGCAGTACTTC. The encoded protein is CASKQGTNYEQYF. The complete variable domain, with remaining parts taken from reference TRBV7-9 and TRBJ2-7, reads DTGVSQNPRHKITKRGQNVTFRCDPISEHNRLYWYRQTLGQGPEFLTYFQNEAQLEKSRLLSDRFSAERPKGSFSTLEIQRTEQGDSAMYLCASKQGTNYEQYFGPGTRLTVT.

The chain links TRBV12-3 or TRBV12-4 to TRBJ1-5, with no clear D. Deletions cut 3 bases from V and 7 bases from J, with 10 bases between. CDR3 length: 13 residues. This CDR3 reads CASSLGAGQPQHF. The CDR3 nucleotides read TGTGCCAGCAGTTTGGGTGCGGGACAGCCCCAGCATTTT.

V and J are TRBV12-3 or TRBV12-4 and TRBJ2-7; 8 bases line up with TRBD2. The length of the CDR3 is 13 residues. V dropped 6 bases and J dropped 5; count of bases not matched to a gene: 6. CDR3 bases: TGTGCCAGCAGAAACGGGAGGGCCGACGAGCAGTACTTC. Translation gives CASRNGRADEQYF.

CDR3 sequence reads: CASSPLRGVWDNEQFF. The CDR3 DNA sequence: TGTGCCAGCAGCCCCCTGAGAGGAGTTTGGGACAATGAGCAGTTCTTC. This chain uses TRBV4-2 with TRBJ2-1; D not certain. V was shortened by 4 bases and J by 5 bases, with 18 bases between the two germline ends. The CDR3 is 16 residues long. Germline CDR1 and CDR2: LGHNA and YNFKEQ.

The chain's CDR3 is CASSWGDGNQPQHF. In nucleotides, the CDR3 is TGCGCCAGCAGCTGGGGGGACGGTAATCAGCCCCAGCATTTT. The chain employs TRBV5-1 and TRBJ1-5, with D perhaps matching TRBD1 (5 bases). Germline V gives CDR1 SGHRS, CDR2 YFSETQ. The CDR3 runs 14 residues. V was shortened by 3 bases and J by 4 bases, with 11 bases between the two germline ends.

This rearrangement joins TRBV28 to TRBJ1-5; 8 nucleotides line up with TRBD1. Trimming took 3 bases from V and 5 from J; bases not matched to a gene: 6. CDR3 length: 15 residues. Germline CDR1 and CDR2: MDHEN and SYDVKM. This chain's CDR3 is CASSFVAGGHQPQHF. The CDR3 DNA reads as TGTGCCAGCAGTTTTGTCGCAGGGGGCCATCAGCCCCAGCATTTT.

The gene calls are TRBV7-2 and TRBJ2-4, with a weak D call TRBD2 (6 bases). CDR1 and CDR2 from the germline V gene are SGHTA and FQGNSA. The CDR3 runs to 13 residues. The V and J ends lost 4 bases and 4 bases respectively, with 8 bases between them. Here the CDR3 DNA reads TGTGCCAGCAGCTCGGGGGAGAAAAACATTCAGTACTTC. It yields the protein CASSSGEKNIQYF.